This TCR beta chain was sequenced in a study of beta chain features in type 1 diabetes. The authors reverse transcribed all of the isolated RNA, so sequencing captured expressed TCRB transcripts. The repertoire was sequenced with immunoSEQ multiplex PCR; TCRdb's copy has only in-frame clones and lacks some. The sample has about 240,000 clones, roughly 14% seen once; the top ten hold roughly 0.019%. The CDR3 contains 15 residues. CDR1 and CDR2 from the germline V gene are SGHDT and YYEEEE. Trimming took 0 bases from V and 1 from J; bases not matched to a gene: 0. Of note for this clone: Its antigen remains unidentified.

Sorting that relied on CD45RO/CCR7/CD25/CD127/CD95/CD27 yielded CD4+ naive, central memory, regulatory and stem cell-like memory cells. Study-wide results and limits: Over-representation of high TCR-expressing cells was a possible consequence of cDNA sequencing. Across all four CD4+ subsets, people with type 1 diabetes showed modestly shorter TCRB CDR3s.

The specimen was naive CD4+ T cells from blood. The chain is built from TRBV5-6 and TRBJ1-1, with 10 bases aligning to TRBD1. The TCR comes from a man aged 30 to 45 with type 1 diabetes. CDR3 DNA sequence: TGTGCCAGCAGCTTGGGGGACAGGGGGAACACTGAAGCTTTCTTT. The encoded protein is CASSLGDRGNTEAFF.